This T cell receptor (beta chain) was sequenced in a study of blood T cell repertoires in COVID-19. The authors' processing: From reference gene primer amplification, estimates of nucleated cell counts were derived. TCRdb's copy holds only in-frame clones and misses some; the assay was immunoSEQ multiplex PCR. Clone size and the V and J calls come from that table; the DNA yielded D and trimming. The repertoire includes 350,000 or so clones, more than 85% of them detected once, and approximately 18% sits in the top ten. Those enrolled, adults aged roughly 18 to 100 years, came from some 23 US areas. Grouping used clinical history reported by participants in a survey and questionnaire. Before being deemed recovered, Cohort 3 donors had two negative PCRs, clearance, or symptom resolution. The CDR3 totals 15 residues. Germline-derived CDR1 and CDR2 are SGHNT and YYREEE (reference sequence). Trimming removed 0 bases from V and 5 bases from J; junction bases left unmatched: 6.

The chain recombines TRBV5-4 with TRBJ2-5; 8 bases line up with TRBD1. Sequencing was performed on PBMCs or T cells enriched from blood (not recorded which). The sequence derives from a woman aged 25 to 39 who had recovered from COVID-19. In DNA, the CDR3 is TGTGCCAGCAGCTTGGCGGACAGGGCTTGGGAGACCCAGTACTTC. Protein sequence: CASSLADRAWETQYF.